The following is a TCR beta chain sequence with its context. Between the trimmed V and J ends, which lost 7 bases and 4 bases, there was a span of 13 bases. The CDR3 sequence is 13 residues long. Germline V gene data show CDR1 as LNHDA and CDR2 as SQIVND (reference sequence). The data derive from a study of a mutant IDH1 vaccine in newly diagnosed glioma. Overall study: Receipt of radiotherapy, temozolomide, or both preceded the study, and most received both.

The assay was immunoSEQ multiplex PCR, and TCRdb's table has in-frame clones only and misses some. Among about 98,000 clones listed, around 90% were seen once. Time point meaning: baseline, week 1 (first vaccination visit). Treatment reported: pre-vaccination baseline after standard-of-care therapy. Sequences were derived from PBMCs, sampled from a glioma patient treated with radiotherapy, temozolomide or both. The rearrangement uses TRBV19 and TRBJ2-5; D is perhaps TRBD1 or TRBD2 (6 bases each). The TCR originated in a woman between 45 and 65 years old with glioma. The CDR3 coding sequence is TGTGCCAGTACCCGGGGGCGAGGAGAGACCCAGTACTTC. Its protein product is CASTRGRGETQYF.